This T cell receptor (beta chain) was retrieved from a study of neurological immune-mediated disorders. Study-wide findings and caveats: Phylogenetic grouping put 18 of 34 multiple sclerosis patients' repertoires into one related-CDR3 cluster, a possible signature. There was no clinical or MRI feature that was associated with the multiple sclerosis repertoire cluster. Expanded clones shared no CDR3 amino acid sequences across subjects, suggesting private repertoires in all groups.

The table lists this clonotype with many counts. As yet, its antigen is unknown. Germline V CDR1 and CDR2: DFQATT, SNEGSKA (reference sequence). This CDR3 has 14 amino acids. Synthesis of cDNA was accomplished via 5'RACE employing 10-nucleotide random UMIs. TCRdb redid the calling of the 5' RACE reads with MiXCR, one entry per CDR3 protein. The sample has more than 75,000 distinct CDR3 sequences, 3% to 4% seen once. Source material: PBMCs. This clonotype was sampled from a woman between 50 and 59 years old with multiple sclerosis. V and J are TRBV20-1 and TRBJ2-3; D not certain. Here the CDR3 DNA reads TGCACCGCCCTGGGCAGTCCCAGCACAGATACGCAGTATTTT. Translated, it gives CTALGSPSTDTQYF.